The 26 T cell receptor beta chains below all came from one sample that was sequenced in a study of T cells after yellow fever vaccination. TCRdb fed the 5' RACE reads into MiXCR, producing one record per CDR3 protein. The repertoire consists of about 330,000 distinct CDR3 sequences, with around 8.1% occurring once and the leading ten covering 15% to 20%. The material was PBMCs, obtained around 45 days after the first yellow fever vaccination. Every receptor here comes from a man younger than 35 who received the YFV17D yellow fever vaccine.

The chain carries TRBV9 and TRBJ2-3; 11 bases agree with TRBD2. Germline V gene data show CDR1 as SGDLS and CDR2 as YYNGEE. The ends lost 0 bases at V and 7 bases at J; junction bases unmatched: 4. The CDR3 covers 15 residues. The CDR3 loop is CASSVEGLAVYTQYF. CDR3 sequence (DNA): TGTGCCAGCAGCGTAGAGGGACTAGCGGTATATACGCAGTATTTT.

The chain combines TRBV6-5 with TRBJ2-7, with a possible D match to TRBD2 (5 bases). There are 17 residues in the CDR3. Germline-derived CDR1 and CDR2 are MNHEY and SVGAGI. Deletions cut 2 bases from V and 0 bases from J, with 17 bases between. The CDR3 region is CASSYPGSGISSYEQYF. In DNA, the CDR3 is TGTGCCAGCAGTTACCCGGGGTCCGGGATAAGCTCCTACGAGCAGTACTTC.

The chain carries TRBV5-1 and TRBJ2-1; no reliable D call. Germline values: CDR1 SGHRS, CDR2 YFSETQ. Trimming left V 0 bases short and J 2 bases short, with 3 bases between. The CDR3 consists of 13 residues. The CDR3 spells CASSLEPYNEQFF. As DNA, the CDR3 is TGCGCCAGCAGCTTGGAACCCTACAATGAGCAGTTCTTC.

In nucleotides, the CDR3 is TGCGCCAGCAGCCAAGCGACCGCCGGGACTAGAGGTCCAGATACGCAGTATTTT. Its protein product is CASSQATAGTRGPDTQYF. The chain uses TRBV4-1 and TRBJ2-3, with 8 bases identical to TRBD2. V was clipped by 1 base and J by 4 bases; unmatched bases: 13. The CDR3 is made up of 18 amino acids. The germline gives CDR1 MGHRA, CDR2 YSYEKL.

The chain is built from TRBV6-1 and TRBJ2-3; 8 bases align to TRBD2. CDR1 is MNHNS and CDR2 is SASEGT in the germline V gene. The CDR3 runs to 18 residues. Trimming cost V 6 bases and J 2 bases; bases outside gene matches: 16. The chain's CDR3 is CASRERTSSLRLTDTQYF. The CDR3 coding sequence is TGTGCCAGCAGGGAGAGGACTAGCTCCCTACGCCTCACAGATACGCAGTATTTT.

V gene TRBV4-3 combines with J gene TRBJ1-4; a weak D match, TRBD1 (5 bases). The germline V and J ends were trimmed by 4 bases and 8 bases, with 14 bases remaining between them. The CDR3 has 14 amino acids. CDR1 and CDR2 from the germline V gene are LGHNA and YSLEER. The CDR3 region is CASSRARGGEKLFF. DNA of the CDR3: TGCGCCAGCAGCCGAGCACGTGGGGGGGAAAAACTGTTTTTT.

This clonotype occurred many times. The genes are TRBV29-1 and TRBJ2-1, with 8 bases fitting TRBD2. The CDR3 covers 12 residues. J gave up 4 bases and V 7 bases, and 3 bases lay outside the gene matches. The V gene's germline CDR1 is SQVTM and CDR2 ANQGSEA. This CDR3 is CSGGLDYNEQFF. The CDR3 DNA is TGCAGCGGGGGACTAGATTACAATGAGCAGTTCTTC.

As regards this clonotype: The junction departs from germline at one end; a sequencing error may be responsible. This rearrangement joins TRBV4-1 to TRBJ2-3; D not certain. Germline V lookup: CDR1 MGHRA, CDR2 YSYEKL. The CDR3 contains 16 residues. CDR3 sequence reads: CASSQGWSASTDTQYF. The CDR3 DNA sequence: TGCGCCAGCAGTCAAGGGTGGTCTGCTAGCACAGATACGCAGTATTTT.

In this sample, this clonotype turned up a few times. The gene calls are TRBV14 and TRBJ2-5; D may be TRBD1 or TRBD2 (5 bases each). This CDR3 has 17 amino acids. Looked up from germline, CDR1 is SGHDN and CDR2 is FVKESK. V was pared by 4 bases and J by 2 bases, with 20 bases between. The CDR3 loop reads CASSPRLVGTRQETQYF. CDR3 bases: TGTGCCAGCAGCCCCAGGCTAGTTGGGACCCGACAAGAGACCCAGTACTTC.

This chain joins TRBV27 and TRBJ2-2; 8 bases are a match to TRBD2. The germline V gene has CDR1 MNHEY and CDR2 SMNVEV (reference sequence). J gave up 4 bases and V 7 bases, and 2 bases lay outside the gene matches. The CDR3 length is 13 residues. Here the CDR3 DNA reads TGTGCCAGCAAACGGGGGGGCACCGGGGAGCTGTTTTTT. Its protein product is CASKRGGTGELFF.

This clonotype was seen more than once but under ten times. CDR3 amino acids: CASSLAGEKLFF. In DNA, the CDR3 is TGCGCCAGCAGCTTGGCGGGTGAAAAACTGTTTTTT. V is TRBV5-1 and J is TRBJ1-4, with D unclear. The germline CDR1 and CDR2 sequences are SGHRS and YFSETQ. The CDR3 totals 12 residues. V lost 0 bases and J 7 bases, leaving 4 bases between the germline ends.

In its sample, this clonotype was seen a few times. This sequence joins TRBV6-1 and TRBJ2-5, with TRBD1 matching over 8 bases. Looked up from germline, CDR1 is MNHNS and CDR2 is SASEGT. The CDR3 loop spans 14 amino acids. The V gene end was trimmed by 4 bases and the J gene end by 5 bases; junction bases not matched to a gene: 6. The CDR3 spells CASSGTGTGETQYF. CDR3 bases: TGTGCCAGCAGTGGGACAGGGACGGGCGAGACCCAGTACTTC.

The V call is TRBV7-9, the J call TRBJ2-1, with D perhaps matching TRBD2 (5 bases). The germline V and J ends were trimmed by 0 bases and 16 bases, with 13 bases remaining between them. This CDR3 is 12 amino acids long. Germline lookup yields CDR1 SEHNR and CDR2 FQNEAQ (reference sequence). The DNA for the CDR3 is TGTGCCAGCAGCTTAGCAACGGGGAACGTTTTCTTC. Protein: CASSLATGNVFF.

The genes are TRBV7-2 and TRBJ2-2, with D unclear. Germline loops: CDR1 SGHTA, CDR2 FQGNSA. The CDR3 is made up of 15 amino acids. V was shortened by 0 bases and J by 6 bases, with 11 bases between the two germline ends. The CDR3 bases are TGTGCCAGCAGCTTAGCTTGGGTCGGGTCCGGGGAGCTGTTTTTT. Translation: CASSLAWVGSGELFF.

The rearrangement uses TRBV7-2 and TRBJ1-2; a weak D match, TRBD1 (6 bases). This CDR3 is 15 amino acids long. Germline lookup yields CDR1 SGHTA and CDR2 FQGNSA. V was shortened by 1 base and J by 4 bases, with 13 bases between the two germline ends. The CDR3 DNA follows: TGTGCCAGCAGCTTAGTCGTCAGGGGTACCTATGGCTACACCTTC. It is translated as CASSLVVRGTYGYTF.

This clonotype was counted between two and nine times. The chain recombines TRBV12-3 or TRBV12-4 with TRBJ2-7; 9 bases are a match to TRBD1. The CDR3 extends over 14 amino acids. Germline trimming cut 5 bases from V and 6 bases from J; bases unmatched to any gene: 8. CDR3 sequence (DNA): TGTGCCAGCAGTCCCCTCAGGACAGGGGTCGAGCAGTACTTC. It translates to CASSPLRTGVEQYF.

The chain uses TRBV5-1 and TRBJ1-4, with D tentatively TRBD1 (5 bases). This CDR3 is 13 amino acids long. CDR1 and CDR2 (germline): SGHRS, YFSETQ. Trimming left V 0 bases short and J 6 bases short, with 6 bases between. Here the CDR3 reads CASSLVGDEKLFF. In DNA, the CDR3 is TGCGCCAGCAGCTTGGTGGGGGATGAAAAACTGTTTTTT.

Only a few counts were recorded for this clonotype. The V call is TRBV7-2, the J call TRBJ2-1; the match to TRBD1 covers 8 bases. Per the germline V gene, CDR1 is SGHTA and CDR2 is FQGNSA. V gave up 5 bases and J gave up 4 bases; unmatched junction bases: 7. The CDR3 spans 15 residues. CDR3 amino acids: CASSQTRQGYNEQFF. The CDR3 DNA follows: TGTGCCAGCAGCCAGACACGACAGGGGTACAATGAGCAGTTCTTC.

This clonotype has only a few counts. This sequence joins TRBV7-2 and TRBJ2-6; D ambiguous. Germline V lookup: CDR1 SGHTA, CDR2 FQGNSA. Trimming removed 5 bases at V and 0 bases at J, with 8 bases between. The CDR3 is made up of 15 amino acids. This chain's CDR3 is CASSPTFSGANVLTF. The DNA for the CDR3 is TGTGCCAGCAGCCCTACCTTCTCTGGGGCCAACGTCCTGACTTTC.

V gene TRBV7-2 combines with J gene TRBJ2-1, with 8 bases matching TRBD2. The germline V gene has CDR1 SGHTA and CDR2 FQGNSA. This CDR3 has 15 amino acids. Trimming took 2 bases from V and 9 from J; bases not matched to a gene: 9. CDR3 sequence: CASSLSGLGIGEQFF. The CDR3 DNA reads as TGTGCCAGCAGCTTATCGGGACTAGGAATCGGTGAGCAGTTCTTC.

This clonotype was detected only a few times. The V and J genes are TRBV6-1 and TRBJ1-2, with 7 positions matching TRBD1. CDR1 MNHNS and CDR2 SASEGT come from the germline V gene. The CDR3 is made up of 15 amino acids. V dropped 6 bases and J dropped 1; count of bases not matched to a gene: 8. The CDR3 sequence is CASSKQGSRNYGYTF. DNA of the CDR3: TGTGCCAGCAGCAAACAGGGGTCTCGTAACTATGGCTACACCTTC.

In its sample, this clonotype was seen a few times. The chain has TRBV4-1 and TRBJ2-3; TRBD2 agrees at 7 bases. The junction had 6 bases not matched to a gene; V was cut back by 0 bases and J by 6 bases. This CDR3 is 15 amino acids long. The V gene's germline CDR1 is MGHRA and CDR2 YSYEKL. This chain's CDR3 is CASSQDIGRVDTQYF. CDR3 nucleotides: TGCGCCAGCAGCCAAGATATAGGGAGGGTCGATACGCAGTATTTT.

The J gene is TRBJ1-1, the V gene TRBV7-9, with D possibly being TRBD1 (6 bases). V lost 5 bases, J lost 0 bases, and 13 bases lay in between. Germline assignment: CDR1 SEHNR and CDR2 FQNEAQ (reference sequence). The CDR3 sequence is 15 residues long. CDR3 loop: CASSAPTGMNTEAFF. CDR3 sequence (DNA): TGTGCCAGCAGCGCCCCGACAGGTATGAACACTGAAGCTTTCTTT.

This clonotype was observed at least ten times. This chain uses TRBV2 with TRBJ2-1, with D possibly TRBD1 on 6 matching bases. The CDR3 is made up of 14 amino acids. V was pared by 4 bases and J by 1 base, with 8 bases between. Germline assignment: CDR1 SNHLY and CDR2 FYNNEI. The CDR3 spells CASSVRGSYNEQFF. In DNA form, the CDR3 reads TGTGCCAGCAGTGTCAGGGGATCCTACAATGAGCAGTTCTTC.

This clonotype was detected many times. The chain joins TRBV24-1 to TRBJ2-1; 8 bases align to TRBD2. Losses at the gene ends were 5 bases for V and 2 bases for J; bases not matched to a gene: 4. The CDR3 totals 15 residues. Germline lookup yields CDR1 KGHDR and CDR2 SFDVKD. The CDR3 bases are TGTGCCACCAGTGCCGCGGGGGGTCCCTACAATGAGCAGTTCTTC. Residues: CATSAAGGPYNEQFF.

The chain links TRBV19 to TRBJ2-5; D could derive from TRBD1 or TRBD2 (5 bases each). Germline-derived CDR1 and CDR2 are LNHDA and SQIVND (reference sequence). The CDR3 loop spans 13 amino acids. Trimming cost V 6 bases and J 4 bases, with 12 bases left between them. CDR3 DNA sequence: TGTGCCAGTAGGAGGGGTCCCCTAGAGACCCAGTACTTC. Translated: CASRRGPLETQYF.